A single sample is the source of the 3 T cell receptor beta chains below, sequenced in a study of shared clonotypes between healthy human individuals. Profiled with immunoSEQ multiplex PCR; TCRdb holds only in-frame clones, not every one. The data contain around 600,000 clones, 97% of them singletons. Material: naive CD4+ T cells sorted from blood. The subset: CD45RA+ positively selected. The receptors shown here come from a woman in her thirties in good health.

Only one count was recorded for this clone. This rearrangement joins TRBV28 to TRBJ2-7; no firm D call. V gave up 8 bases and J gave up 6 bases, with 17 bases separating them. Germline V CDR1 and CDR2: MDHEN, SYDVKM. The CDR3 covers 13 residues. The CDR3 reads CASARLVPGEQYF. The CDR3 bases are TGTGCCAGCGCTAGGCTCGTCCCGGGCGAGCAGTACTTC. Full variable domain (missing parts from reference TRBV28 and TRBJ2-7): DVKVTQSSRYLVKRTGEKVFLECVQDMDHENMFWYRQDPGLGLRLIYFSYDVKMKEKGDIPEGYSVSREKKERFSLILESASTNQTSMYLCASARLVPGEQYFGPGTRLTVT.

The chain links TRBV5-1 to TRBJ2-3; D is unclear. The CDR3 is 13 residues long. Trimming stripped 4 bases from V and 6 bases from J, with 12 bases between. Per the germline V gene, CDR1 is SGHRS and CDR2 is YFSETQ. The CDR3 loop reads CASSLGSRDTQYF. The CDR3 DNA sequence: TGCGCCAGCAGCCTAGGCTCTCGGGATACGCAGTATTTT.

The CDR3 is CASRQSWTGKSYNEQFF. The CDR3 nucleotides are TGTGCCAGCAGACAGTCTTGGACAGGGAAATCCTACAATGAGCAGTTCTTC. This chain links TRBV14 with TRBJ2-1; 8 nucleotides line up with TRBD1. Germline CDR1 and CDR2: SGHDN and FVKESK. Losses at the gene ends were 6 bases for V and 1 base for J; bases not matched to a gene: 11. The CDR3 has 17 residues.